These T cell receptor beta chains were read from a single sample in a study of T cell repertoires in cytomegalovirus infection. TCRdb re-called the reads through MiXCR, storing one row per CDR3 protein. The profile shows about 80,000 distinct CDR3 sequences, 3.7% of them singletons. The specimen sequenced was PBMCs. The receptor set was obtained from a human donor in good health (CMV status not recorded). Some clones in this sample may be carry-over from other donors' samples. Both conserved end residues are part of each CDR3. A D gene is named only where the DNA matches it firmly. A clone size is listed for some rows: how often the clone was seen (once, few, many), or a class if it is expanded.

>TRBJ2-3|TRBV12-3/TRBV12-4|TRBD1|many
CASSFWDRAQDTQYF
TGTGCCAGCAGTTTTTGGGACAGGGCCCAAGATACGCAGTATTTT
>TRBJ1-2|TRBV9|TRBD1|many
CASSTRTGERGYTF
TGTGCCAGCAGCACCCGGACAGGGGAGAGAGGCTACACCTTC
>TRBJ1-2|TRBV6-6|TRBD1|many
CASTPDRAHGYTF
TGTGCCAGCACCCCGGACAGGGCCCATGGCTACACCTTC
>TRBJ2-7|TRBV2|.|many
CASGNYEQYF
TGTGCCAGCGGAAACTACGAGCAGTACTTC
>TRBJ1-2|TRBV7-8|.|many
CASSLDRAGPGSYGYTF
TGTGCCAGCAGCTTAGATAGGGCAGGGCCAGGGAGCTATGGCTACACCTTC
>TRBJ2-2|TRBV7-2|TRBD1|many
CASSFPGTGNTGELFF
TGTGCCAGCAGCTTCCCTGGGACAGGGAACACCGGGGAGCTGTTTTTT
>TRBJ1-1|TRBV12-3/TRBV12-4|.|many
CASSLGHETEAFF
TGTGCCAGCAGCCTAGGGCATGAAACTGAAGCTTTCTTT
>TRBJ2-1|TRBV15|.|many
CATSRTNEQFF
TGTGCCACCAGCCGCACCAATGAGCAGTTCTTC
>TRBJ1-1|TRBV11-2|.|many
CASSPYQGGTEAFF
TGTGCCAGCAGCCCCTATCAAGGGGGCACTGAAGCTTTCTTT
>TRBJ1-2|TRBV6-5|TRBD1|many
CATTRPGQKSAAGYTF
TGTGCCACCACTCGTCCGGGACAGAAATCTGCTGCTGGCTACACCTTC
>TRBJ1-5|TRBV28|.|many
CASIQGWGGDQPQHF
TGTGCCAGCATTCAAGGGTGGGGGGGCGATCAGCCCCAGCATTTT
>TRBJ2-1|TRBV7-2|.|many
CASSLEGYGNEQFF
TGTGCCAGCAGCTTAGAGGGGTACGGGAATGAGCAGTTCTTC
>TRBJ2-7|TRBV28|TRBD1|many
CASTFTGEAYEQYF
TGTGCCAGCACCTTCACAGGGGAAGCGTACGAGCAGTACTTC
>TRBJ1-1|TRBV7-2|.|many
CASSTSEGMAAFF
TGTGCCAGCAGCACCTCGGAGGGGATGGCAGCTTTCTTT
>TRBJ1-2|TRBV19|.|many
CASSGHHRGDYGYTF
TGTGCCAGTTCCGGACACCACCGCGGGGACTATGGCTACACCTTC
>TRBJ1-1|TRBV7-9|.|many
CASSLWMNTEAFF
TGTGCCAGCAGCTTATGGATGAACACTGAAGCTTTCTTT
>TRBJ2-3|TRBV7-2|TRBD1|many
CASSSSGGRGSTQYF
TGTGCCAGCAGCTCTTCAGGGGGCCGTGGATCCACGCAGTATTTT
>TRBJ1-1|TRBV4-3|TRBD1|many
CASSSGTGRDSNSEAFF
TGCGCCAGCAGCTCCGGGACAGGAAGAGATTCGAACTCTGAAGCTTTCTTT
>TRBJ1-6|TRBV20-1|.|many
CSARERSPASATSPLHF
TGCAGTGCTAGAGAGAGGAGTCCTGCCAGTGCGACGTCACCCCTCCACTTT
>TRBJ2-5|TRBV6-6|.|.
CASSAAAGPLETQYF
TGTGCCAGCAGTGCCGCGGCGGGCCCTCTTGAGACCCAGTACTTC
>TRBJ1-4|TRBV11-2|TRBD1|many
CASSPGTAREKLFF
TGTGCCAGCAGCCCCGGGACAGCGAGGGAAAAACTGTTTTTT
>TRBJ1-1|TRBV19|.|many
CASSAWGDRLVNTEAFF
TGTGCCAGTAGCGCCTGGGGTGACCGATTGGTAAACACTGAAGCTTTCTTT
>TRBJ1-1|TRBV5-4|.|many
CASSLDSLVRVNTEAFF
TGTGCCAGCAGCTTGGATTCTCTTGTACGGGTGAACACTGAAGCTTTCTTT
>TRBJ1-2|TRBV7-2|TRBD1|many
CASSAQRQGIYGYTF
TGTGCCAGCAGCGCCCAAAGACAGGGGATCTATGGCTACACCTTC
>TRBJ1-6|TRBV7-2|.|many
CASSLALRNNSPLHF
TGTGCCAGCAGCTTAGCGCTACGTAATAATTCACCCCTCCACTTT
>TRBJ2-6|TRBV7-6|.|once
CASKMEGKVLTF
TGTGCCAGCAAAATGGAGGGTAAGGTCCTGACTTTC
>TRBJ1-2|TRBV20-1|TRBD1|many
CSAGGTGSLLYGYTF
TGCAGTGCGGGGGGGACAGGGAGCTTGCTCTATGGCTACACCTTC
>TRBJ2-1|TRBV6-5|.|many
CASSHGGLFRNEQFF
TGTGCCAGCAGTCATGGGGGGTTATTTAGGAATGAGCAGTTCTTC
>TRBJ2-7|TRBV28|TRBD1|many
CASRPLNRDRGFYEQYF
TGTGCCAGCAGACCGCTTAACCGGGACAGGGGATTCTACGAGCAGTACTTC
>TRBJ2-3|TRBV2|TRBD1|many
CASSNEGQEVTDTQYF
TGTGCCAGCAGTAACGAGGGACAGGAGGTCACAGATACGCAGTATTTT
>TRBJ2-2|TRBV7-2|.|many
CASSLQGGNTGELFF
TGTGCCAGCAGCTTACAGGGGGGGAACACCGGGGAGCTGTTTTTT
>TRBJ1-5|TRBV7-2|.|many
CASSFRFPDQPQHF
TGTGCCAGCAGCTTTCGGTTTCCCGATCAGCCCCAGCATTTT
>TRBJ2-7|TRBV4-3|.|many
CASSQDARTASYEQYF
TGCGCCAGCAGCCAAGACGCGAGGACAGCCTCCTACGAGCAGTACTTC
>TRBJ2-7|TRBV4-1|TRBD1|many
CASSLGTGNDYEQYF
TGCGCCAGCAGCCTCGGGACAGGCAACGACTACGAGCAGTACTTC
>TRBJ1-1|TRBV2|.|many
CASNFIPGVSDPEAFF
TGTGCCAGCAACTTCATCCCAGGGGTCTCCGACCCTGAAGCTTTCTTT
>TRBJ1-2|TRBV7-2|.|many
CASSLGANNYGYTF
TGTGCCAGCAGTTTAGGGGCCAACAACTATGGCTACACCTTC
>TRBJ2-7|TRBV7-8|.|many
CASSLVGGESEQYF
TGTGCCAGCAGCTTAGTCGGAGGGGAGAGCGAGCAGTACTTC
>TRBJ1-1|TRBV28|TRBD1|many
CASSSWDRENTEAFF
TGTGCCAGCAGTTCCTGGGACAGGGAGAACACTGAAGCTTTCTTT
>TRBJ1-1|TRBV19|.|many
CASRPGHTNTEAFF
TGTGCCAGTAGGCCGGGACACACGAACACTGAAGCTTTCTTT
>TRBJ2-7|TRBV7-2|.|many
CASSPYIPSGEQYF
TGTGCCAGCAGCCCTTATATCCCCTCCGGAGAGCAGTACTTC
>TRBJ1-5|TRBV27|.|many
CASIPNSGFSQPQHF
TGTGCCAGCATCCCAAATTCAGGGTTTTCGCAGCCCCAGCATTTT
>TRBJ1-3|TRBV7-2|.|many
CASSLVGPGNTIYF
TGTGCCAGCAGCTTAGTAGGACCTGGAAACACCATATATTTT
>TRBJ1-1|TRBV6-2/TRBV6-3|.|many
CASSYPGDKAFTEAFF
TGTGCCAGCAGTTACCCTGGGGACAAGGCCTTCACTGAAGCTTTCTTT
>TRBJ2-7|TRBV6-2/TRBV6-3|.|many
CASSYDARVRGEQYF
TGTGCCAGCAGTTACGACGCCAGGGTTCGGGGCGAGCAGTACTTC
>TRBJ2-5|TRBV7-2|TRBD2|many
CASSSGGGLAGAQETQYF
TGTGCCAGCAGCTCCGGGGGGGGACTAGCGGGGGCACAAGAGACCCAGTACTTC
>TRBJ2-7|TRBV6-2/TRBV6-3|.|many
CASSFPRGTVSYEQYF
TGTGCCAGCAGTTTTCCGAGGGGGACGGTCTCCTACGAGCAGTACTTC
>TRBJ1-3|TRBV7-2|.|many
CASSLAPAFEGNTIYF
TGTGCCAGCAGCTTAGCGCCAGCTTTCGAAGGAAACACCATATATTTT
>TRBJ1-5|TRBV7-2|.|many
CASSFGSQPQHF
TGTGCCAGCAGCTTCGGGAGCCAGCCCCAGCATTTT
>TRBJ2-3|TRBV29-1|.|many
CSAATGNTDTQYF
TGCAGCGCGGCTACAGGGAACACAGATACGCAGTATTTT
>TRBJ2-3|TRBV6-5|TRBD1|many
CASSRSGTGFDTQYF
TGTGCCAGCAGCCGATCCGGGACAGGGTTTGATACGCAGTATTTT